This T cell receptor beta chain derives from a study of cytomegalovirus exposure and HLA in healthy donors. Libraries were prepared by immunoSEQ multiplex PCR; TCRdb keeps only in-frame clonotypes and omits some of them. The data show over 100,000 clones, roughly nine tenths seen once. The V and J ends lost 4 bases and 4 bases, in that order; junction bases with no gene match: 8. This CDR3 has 15 amino acids. Germline CDR1 reads SGHDT; CDR2 reads YYEEEE. This clone was seen once. The chain links TRBV5-6 to TRBJ2-7, with TRBD1 matching 10 bases. This sequence was found in a woman aged 18-29 years in good health and CMV-seronegative. The sequencing sample was made of PBMCs. The CDR3 loop reads CASSQGDRGIYEQYF. In DNA form, the CDR3 reads TGTGCCAGCAGCCAAGGGGACAGGGGTATTTACGAGCAGTACTTC.